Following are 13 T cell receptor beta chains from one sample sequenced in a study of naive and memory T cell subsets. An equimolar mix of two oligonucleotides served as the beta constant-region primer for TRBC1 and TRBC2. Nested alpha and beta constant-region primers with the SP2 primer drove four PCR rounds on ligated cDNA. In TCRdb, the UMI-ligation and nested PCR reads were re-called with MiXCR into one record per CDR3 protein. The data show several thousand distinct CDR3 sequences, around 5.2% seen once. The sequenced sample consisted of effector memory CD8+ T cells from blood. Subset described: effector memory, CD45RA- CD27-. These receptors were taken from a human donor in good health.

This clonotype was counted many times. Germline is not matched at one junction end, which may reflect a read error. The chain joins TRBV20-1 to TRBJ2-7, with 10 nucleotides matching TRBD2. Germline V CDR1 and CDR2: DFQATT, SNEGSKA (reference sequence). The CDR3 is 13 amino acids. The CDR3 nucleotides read TGCAGTGCCAGAGGACTAGCGGACTACGAGCAGTACTTC. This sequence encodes CSARGLADYEQYF.

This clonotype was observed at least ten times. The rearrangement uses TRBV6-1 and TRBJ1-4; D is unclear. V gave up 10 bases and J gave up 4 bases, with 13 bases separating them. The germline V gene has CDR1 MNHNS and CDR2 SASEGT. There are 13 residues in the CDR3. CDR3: CAISGPYNEKLFF. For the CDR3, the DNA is TGTGCCATCTCCGGACCCTATAATGAAAAACTGTTTTTT.

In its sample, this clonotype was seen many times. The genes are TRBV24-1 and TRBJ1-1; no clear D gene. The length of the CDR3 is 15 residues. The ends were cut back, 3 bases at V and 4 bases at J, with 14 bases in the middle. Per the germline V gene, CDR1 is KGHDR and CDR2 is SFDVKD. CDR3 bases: TGTGCCACCAGTGATACTGGTAAAGGGATCACTGAAGCTTTCTTT. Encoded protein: CATSDTGKGITEAFF.

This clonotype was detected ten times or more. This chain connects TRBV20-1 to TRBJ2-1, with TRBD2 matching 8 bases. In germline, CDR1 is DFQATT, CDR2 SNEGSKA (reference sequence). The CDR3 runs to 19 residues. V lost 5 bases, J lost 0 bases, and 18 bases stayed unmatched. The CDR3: CSAPEGGAGVGLSYNEQFF. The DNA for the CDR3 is TGCAGTGCTCCAGAGGGGGGAGCGGGAGTGGGACTCTCCTACAATGAGCAGTTCTTC.

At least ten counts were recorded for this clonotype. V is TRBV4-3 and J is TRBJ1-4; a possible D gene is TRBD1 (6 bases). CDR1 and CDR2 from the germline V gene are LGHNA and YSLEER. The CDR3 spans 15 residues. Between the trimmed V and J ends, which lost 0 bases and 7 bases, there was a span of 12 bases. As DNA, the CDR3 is TGCGCCAGCAGCCAAGATTCTGCAGGGGTTGAAAAACTGTTTTTT. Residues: CASSQDSAGVEKLFF.

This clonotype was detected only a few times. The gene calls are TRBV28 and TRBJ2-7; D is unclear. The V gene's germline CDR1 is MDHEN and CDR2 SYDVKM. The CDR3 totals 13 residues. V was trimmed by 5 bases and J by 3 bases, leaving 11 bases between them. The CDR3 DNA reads TGTGCCAGCAGTCCCCTAGGATACTACGAGCAGTACTTC. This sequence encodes CASSPLGYYEQYF.

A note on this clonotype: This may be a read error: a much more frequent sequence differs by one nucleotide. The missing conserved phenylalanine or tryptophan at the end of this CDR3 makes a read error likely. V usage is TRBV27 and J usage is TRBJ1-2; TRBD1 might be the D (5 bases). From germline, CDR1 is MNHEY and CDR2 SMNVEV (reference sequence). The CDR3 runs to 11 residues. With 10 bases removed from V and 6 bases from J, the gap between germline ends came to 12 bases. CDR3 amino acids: CATRDPHGYTL. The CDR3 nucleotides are TGTGCCACCAGGGATCCACATGGCTACACCCTC.

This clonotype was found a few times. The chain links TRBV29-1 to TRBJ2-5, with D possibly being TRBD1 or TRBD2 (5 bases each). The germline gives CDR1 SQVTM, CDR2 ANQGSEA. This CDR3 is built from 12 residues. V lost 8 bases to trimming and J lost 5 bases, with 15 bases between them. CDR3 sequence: CSFSGTSETQYF. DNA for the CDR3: TGCAGCTTCTCCGGGACCTCGGAGACCCAGTACTTC.

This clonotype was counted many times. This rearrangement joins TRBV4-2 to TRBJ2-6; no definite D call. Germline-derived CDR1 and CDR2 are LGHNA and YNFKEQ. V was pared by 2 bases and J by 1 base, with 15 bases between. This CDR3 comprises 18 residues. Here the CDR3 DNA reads TGTGCCAGCAGCCAACTAGACTCGATAACTTCTGGGGCCAACGTCCTGACTTTC. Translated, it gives CASSQLDSITSGANVLTF.

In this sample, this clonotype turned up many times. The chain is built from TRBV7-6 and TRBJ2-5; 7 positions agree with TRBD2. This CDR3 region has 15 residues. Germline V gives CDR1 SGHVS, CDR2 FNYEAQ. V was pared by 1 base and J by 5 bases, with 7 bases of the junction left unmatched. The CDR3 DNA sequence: TGTGCCAGCAGCTTAGATGGACTAGATTCGGAGACCCAGTACTTC. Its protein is CASSLDGLDSETQYF.

The CDR3 nucleotides read TGTGCCAGCAGTTTTTTCCTTAGGGGGCTTGGAACTGAAGCTTTCTTT. Residues: CASSFFLRGLGTEAFF. V and J are TRBV28 and TRBJ1-1; 7 nucleotides agree with TRBD1. The CDR3 is made up of 16 amino acids. V lost 3 bases, J lost 5 bases, and 12 bases stayed unmatched. Germline V gene data show CDR1 as MDHEN and CDR2 as SYDVKM. Full variable domain (rest looked up from reference TRBV28 and TRBJ1-1): DVKVTQSSRYLVKRTGEKVFLECVQDMDHENMFWYRQDPGLGLRLIYFSYDVKMKEKGDIPEGYSVSREKKERFSLILESASTNQTSMYLCASSFFLRGLGTEAFFGQGTRLTVV.

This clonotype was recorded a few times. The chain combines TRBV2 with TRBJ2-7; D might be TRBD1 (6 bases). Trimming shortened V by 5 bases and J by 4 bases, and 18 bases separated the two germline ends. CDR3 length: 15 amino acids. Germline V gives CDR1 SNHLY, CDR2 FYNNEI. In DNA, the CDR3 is TGTGCCAGCAGTTCCTCGTTGGTCAGGGGATACGAGCAGTACTTC. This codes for CASSSSLVRGYEQYF. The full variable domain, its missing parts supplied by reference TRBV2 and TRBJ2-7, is EPEVTQTPSHQVTQMGQEVILRCVPISNHLYFYWYRQILGQKVEFLVSFYNNEISEKSEIFDDQFSVERPDGSNFTLKIRSTKLEDSAMYFCASSSSLVRGYEQYFGPGTRLTVT.

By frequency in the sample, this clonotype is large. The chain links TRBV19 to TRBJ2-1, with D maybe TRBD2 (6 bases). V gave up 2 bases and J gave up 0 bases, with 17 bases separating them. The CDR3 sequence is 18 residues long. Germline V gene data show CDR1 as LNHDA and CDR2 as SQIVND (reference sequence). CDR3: CASSIFETSSSSYNEQFF. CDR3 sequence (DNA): TGTGCCAGTAGTATATTTGAGACTAGTTCTAGCTCCTACAATGAGCAGTTCTTC.